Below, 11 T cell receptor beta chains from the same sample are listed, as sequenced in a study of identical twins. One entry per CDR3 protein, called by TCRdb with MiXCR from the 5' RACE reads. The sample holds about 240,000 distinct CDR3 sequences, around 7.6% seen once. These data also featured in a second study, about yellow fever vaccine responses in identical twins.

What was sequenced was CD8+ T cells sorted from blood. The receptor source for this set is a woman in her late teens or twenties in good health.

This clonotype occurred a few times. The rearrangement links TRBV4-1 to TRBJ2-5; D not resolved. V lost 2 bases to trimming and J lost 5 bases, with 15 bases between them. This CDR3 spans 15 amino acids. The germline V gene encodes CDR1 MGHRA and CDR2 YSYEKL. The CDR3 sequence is CASSQPRRLSETQYF. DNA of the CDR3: TGCGCCAGCAGCCAACCAAGGCGGCTGTCGGAGACCCAGTACTTC.

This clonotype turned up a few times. This CDR3 is CASSFATSRDTDTQYF. The CDR3 DNA is TGCGCCAGCAGCTTTGCGACTAGCAGAGACACAGATACGCAGTATTTT. This chain links TRBV5-1 with TRBJ2-3; 7 bases are shared with TRBD2. The germline gives CDR1 SGHRS, CDR2 YFSETQ. This CDR3 has 16 amino acids. With 2 bases clipped from V and 2 bases from J, the junction kept 8 bases outside the gene matches.

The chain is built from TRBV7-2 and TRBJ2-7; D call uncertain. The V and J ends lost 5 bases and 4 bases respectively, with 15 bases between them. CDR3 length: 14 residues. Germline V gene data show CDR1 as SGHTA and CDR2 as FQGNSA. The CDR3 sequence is CASSQGLGPYEQYF. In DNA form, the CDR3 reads TGTGCCAGCAGCCAAGGCCTGGGTCCTTACGAGCAGTACTTC.

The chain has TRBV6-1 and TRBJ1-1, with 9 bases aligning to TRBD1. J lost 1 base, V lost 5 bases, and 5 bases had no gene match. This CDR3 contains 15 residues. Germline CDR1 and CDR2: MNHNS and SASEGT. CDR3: CASSRRTGANTEAFF. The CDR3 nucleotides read TGTGCCAGCAGTAGACGGACAGGGGCGAACACTGAAGCTTTCTTT.

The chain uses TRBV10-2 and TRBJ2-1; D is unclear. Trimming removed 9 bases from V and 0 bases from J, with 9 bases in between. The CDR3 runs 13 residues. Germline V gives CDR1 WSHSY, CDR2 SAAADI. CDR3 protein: CASEASSYNEQFF. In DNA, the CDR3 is TGCGCCAGTGAGGCGAGCTCCTACAATGAGCAGTTCTTC.

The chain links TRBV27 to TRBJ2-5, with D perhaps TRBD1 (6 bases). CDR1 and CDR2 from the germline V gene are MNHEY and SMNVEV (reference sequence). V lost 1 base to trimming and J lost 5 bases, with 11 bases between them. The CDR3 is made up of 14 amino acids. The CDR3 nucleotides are TGTGCCAGCAGTTTATGGGGGCGAGCGGAGACCCAGTACTTC. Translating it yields CASSLWGRAETQYF.

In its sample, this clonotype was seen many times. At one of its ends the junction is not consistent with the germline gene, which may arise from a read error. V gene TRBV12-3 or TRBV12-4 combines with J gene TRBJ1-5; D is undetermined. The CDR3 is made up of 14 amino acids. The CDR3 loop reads CASTLSPFNQPQHF. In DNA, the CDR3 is TGTGCCAGCACTTTATCCCCCTTCAATCAGCCCCAGCATTTT.

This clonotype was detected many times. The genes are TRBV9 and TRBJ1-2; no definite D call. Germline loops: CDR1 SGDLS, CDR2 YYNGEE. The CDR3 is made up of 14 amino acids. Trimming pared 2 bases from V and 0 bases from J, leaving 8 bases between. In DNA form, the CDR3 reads TGTGCCAGCAGCGTCTCCGGAACTAACTATGGCTACACCTTC. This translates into CASSVSGTNYGYTF.

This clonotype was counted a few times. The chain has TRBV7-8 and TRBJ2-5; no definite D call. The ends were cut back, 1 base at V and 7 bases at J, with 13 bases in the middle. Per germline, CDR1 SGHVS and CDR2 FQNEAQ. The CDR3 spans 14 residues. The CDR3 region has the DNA TGTGCCAGCAGCTTAGAGGGCCCCCGAGGGACCCAGTACTTC. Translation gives CASSLEGPRGTQYF.

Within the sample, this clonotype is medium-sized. The CDR3 nucleotides are TGTGCCAGCGGGATATACGGGGGAGAGAACTATGGCTACACCTTC. Its protein product is CASGIYGGENYGYTF. This chain joins TRBV27 and TRBJ1-2, with D possibly matching TRBD1 (5 bases). The V and J ends lost 8 bases and 2 bases respectively, with 18 bases between them. The CDR3 spans 15 residues. CDR1 and CDR2 from the germline V gene are MNHEY and SMNVEV (reference sequence).

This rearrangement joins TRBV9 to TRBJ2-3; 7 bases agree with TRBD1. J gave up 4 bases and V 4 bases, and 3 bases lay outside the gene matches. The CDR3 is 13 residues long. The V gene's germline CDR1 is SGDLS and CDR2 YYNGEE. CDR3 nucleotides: TGTGCCAGCAGCTCAGGGACAGCAGATACGCAGTATTTT. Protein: CASSSGTADTQYF.